This T cell receptor (beta chain) was observed in a study of cytotoxic CD8 clonotypes in ibrutinib-treated CLL. Looking at the study overall: Responses: roughly 25 partial, 2 complete; after median around 70 months, around 15 stayed remitted, approximately twelve progressed.

V trimming: 2 bases; J trimming: 5 bases; junction bases outside the gene matches: 3. Germline V gene data show CDR1 as SGHVS and CDR2 as FQNEAQ. The CDR3 spans 13 residues. Study-wide results and caveats: Lymph node repertoires were not studied, and sampling times were unmatched. Public clonotypes proved infrequent, and on treatment they shrank or remained steady.

TCRdb keeps only in-frame clones here, not all; method: immunoSEQ multiplex PCR. The repertoire has 150,000 or so clones, 70% to 80% of them found once; the top ten carry 4.5% to 6%. Concerning this clone: Antigen unknown.

The V and J genes are TRBV7-8 and TRBJ2-7; 7 bases agree with TRBD1. The origin of this receptor is a human donor with chronic lymphocytic leukemia. The specimen was PBMCs, collected after 24 months of ibrutinib treatment. This chain's CDR3 is CASSLNRGHEQYF. CDR3 nucleotides: TGTGCCAGCAGCTTAAACAGGGGTCACGAGCAGTACTTC.